This T cell receptor beta chain was identified during a study of radiotherapy plus CTLA-4 blockade in lung cancer. Study-wide context: Objective responses occurred in approximately 18% of patients; around 30% had disease control.

Only a few counts were recorded for this clone. Its target is not known. The CDR3 consists of 14 residues. The V segment lost 3 bases and the J segment 6 bases; nucleotides outside the gene matches: 4. Germline lookup yields CDR1 SGHRS and CDR2 YFSETQ. Study-wide results and caveats: Radiotherapy plus ipilimumab was followed by expansion in blood of tumor-derived TCR clones.

Sequencing was performed with immunoSEQ multiplex PCR; in TCRdb, only in-frame clones are kept and a portion is missing. The table records roughly 100,000 clones, around 86% of them present only once. The receptor was isolated from a human donor with non-small cell lung cancer who had a partial response to radiotherapy plus ipilimumab. Sequencing was performed on peripheral blood, taken from a patient treated with radiotherapy plus ipilimumab. The chain carries TRBV5-1 and TRBJ1-2; TRBD1 matches 11 bases. The CDR3 sequence is CASSWGTGGDGYTF. The CDR3 bases are TGCGCCAGCAGCTGGGGGACAGGGGGGGATGGCTACACCTTC. Full variable domain (remainder filled in from reference TRBV5-1 and TRBJ1-2): KAGVTQTPRYLIKTRGQQVTLSCSPISGHRSVSWYQQTPGQGLQFLFEYFSETQRNKGNFPGRFSGRQFSNSRSEMNVSTLELGDSALYLCASSWGTGGDGYTFGSGTRLTVV.